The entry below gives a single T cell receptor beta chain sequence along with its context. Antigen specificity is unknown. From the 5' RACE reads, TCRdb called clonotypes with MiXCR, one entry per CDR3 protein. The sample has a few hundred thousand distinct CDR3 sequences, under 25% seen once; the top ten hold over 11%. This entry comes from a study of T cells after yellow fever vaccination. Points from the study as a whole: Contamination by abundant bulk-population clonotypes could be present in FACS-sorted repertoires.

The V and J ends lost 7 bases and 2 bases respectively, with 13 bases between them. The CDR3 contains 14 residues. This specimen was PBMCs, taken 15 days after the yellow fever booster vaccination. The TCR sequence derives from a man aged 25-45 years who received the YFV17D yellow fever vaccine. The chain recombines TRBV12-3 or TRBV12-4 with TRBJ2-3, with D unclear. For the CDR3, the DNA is TGTGCCAGCACCCTTGGAAGGGCCACAGATACGCAGTATTTT. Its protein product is CASTLGRATDTQYF.